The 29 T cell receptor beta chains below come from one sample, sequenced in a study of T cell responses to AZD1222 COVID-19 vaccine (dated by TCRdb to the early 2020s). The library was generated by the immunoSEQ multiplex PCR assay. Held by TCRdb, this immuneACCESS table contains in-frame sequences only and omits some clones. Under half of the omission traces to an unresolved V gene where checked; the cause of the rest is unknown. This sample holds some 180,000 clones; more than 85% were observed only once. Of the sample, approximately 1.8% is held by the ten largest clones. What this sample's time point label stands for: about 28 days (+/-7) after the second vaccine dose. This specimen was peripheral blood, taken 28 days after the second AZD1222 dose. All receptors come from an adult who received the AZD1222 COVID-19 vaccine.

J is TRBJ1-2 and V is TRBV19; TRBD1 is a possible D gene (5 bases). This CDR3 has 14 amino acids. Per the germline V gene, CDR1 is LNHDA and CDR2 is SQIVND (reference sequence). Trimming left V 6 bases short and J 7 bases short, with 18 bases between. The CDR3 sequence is CASSTDRGGSGYTF. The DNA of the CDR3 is TGTGCCAGTAGCACGGACCGGGGCGGAAGTGGCTACACCTTC.

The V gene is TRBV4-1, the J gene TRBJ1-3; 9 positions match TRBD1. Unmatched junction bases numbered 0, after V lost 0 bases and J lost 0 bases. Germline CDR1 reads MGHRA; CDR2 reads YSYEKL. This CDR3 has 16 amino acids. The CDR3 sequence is CASSQEGQGSGNTIYF. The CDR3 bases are TGCGCCAGCAGCCAAGAGGGACAGGGCTCTGGAAACACCATATATTTT.

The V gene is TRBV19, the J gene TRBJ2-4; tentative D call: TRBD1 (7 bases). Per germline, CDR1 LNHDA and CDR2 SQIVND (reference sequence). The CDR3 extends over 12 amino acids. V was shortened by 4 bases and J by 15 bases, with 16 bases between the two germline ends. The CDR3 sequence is CASSRSTGRTYF. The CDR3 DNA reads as TGTGCCAGTAGTAGGTCGACAGGGAGGACGTACTTC.

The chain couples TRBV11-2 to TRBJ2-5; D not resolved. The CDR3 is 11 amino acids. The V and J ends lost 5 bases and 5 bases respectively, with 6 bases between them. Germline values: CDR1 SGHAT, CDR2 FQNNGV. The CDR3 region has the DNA TGTGCCAGCAGCCCCCACGAGACCCAGTACTTC. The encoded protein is CASSPHETQYF.

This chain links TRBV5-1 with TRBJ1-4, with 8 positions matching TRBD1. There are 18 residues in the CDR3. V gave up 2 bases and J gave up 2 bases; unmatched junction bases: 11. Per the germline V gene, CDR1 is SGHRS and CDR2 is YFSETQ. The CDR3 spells CASSFDPTRTGTNEKLFF. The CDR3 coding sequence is TGCGCCAGCAGCTTTGACCCTACGAGGACAGGGACTAATGAAAAACTGTTTTTT.

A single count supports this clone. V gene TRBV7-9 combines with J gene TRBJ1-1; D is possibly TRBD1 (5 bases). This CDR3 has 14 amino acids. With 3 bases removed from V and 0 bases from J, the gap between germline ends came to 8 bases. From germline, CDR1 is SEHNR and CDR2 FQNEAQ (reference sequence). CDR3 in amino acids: CASSFMGVNTEAFF. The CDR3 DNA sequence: TGTGCCAGCAGCTTTATGGGGGTGAACACTGAAGCTTTCTTT.

The CDR3 spells CASSWATGTGELFF. CDR3 nucleotide sequence: TGCGCCAGCAGCTGGGCGACGGGAACCGGGGAGCTGTTTTTT. The V gene is TRBV5-1, the J gene TRBJ2-2, with D possibly being TRBD2 (5 bases). CDR3 size: 14 residues. Germline assignment: CDR1 SGHRS and CDR2 YFSETQ. The germline V and J ends were trimmed by 3 bases and 5 bases, with 11 bases remaining between them.

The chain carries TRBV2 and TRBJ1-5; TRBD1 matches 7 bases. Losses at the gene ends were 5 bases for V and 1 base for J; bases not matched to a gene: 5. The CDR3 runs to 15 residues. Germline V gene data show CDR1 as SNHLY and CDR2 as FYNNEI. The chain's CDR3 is CASSFQGVSNQPQHF. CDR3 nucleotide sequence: TGTGCCAGCAGTTTTCAGGGGGTGAGCAATCAGCCCCAGCATTTT.

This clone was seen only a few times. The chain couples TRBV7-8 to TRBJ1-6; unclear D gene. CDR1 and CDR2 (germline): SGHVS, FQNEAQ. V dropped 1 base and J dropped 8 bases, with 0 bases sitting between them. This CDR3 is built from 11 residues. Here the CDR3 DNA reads TGTGCCAGCAGCTTAGATTCACCCCTCCACTTT. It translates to CASSLDSPLHF.

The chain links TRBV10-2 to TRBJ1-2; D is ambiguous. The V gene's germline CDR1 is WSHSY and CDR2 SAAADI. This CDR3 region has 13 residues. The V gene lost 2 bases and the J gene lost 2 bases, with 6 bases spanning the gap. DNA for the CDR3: TGCGCCAGCAGTGAGGGCAGAAACTATGGCTACACCTTC. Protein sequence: CASSEGRNYGYTF.

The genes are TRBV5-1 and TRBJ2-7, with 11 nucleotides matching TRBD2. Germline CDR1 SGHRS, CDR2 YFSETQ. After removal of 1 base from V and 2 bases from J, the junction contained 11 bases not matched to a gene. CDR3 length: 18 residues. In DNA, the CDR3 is TGCGCCAGCAGCTTGCGGGGACGAACGGGACTAGCGGCCTACGAGCAGTACTTC. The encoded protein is CASSLRGRTGLAAYEQYF.

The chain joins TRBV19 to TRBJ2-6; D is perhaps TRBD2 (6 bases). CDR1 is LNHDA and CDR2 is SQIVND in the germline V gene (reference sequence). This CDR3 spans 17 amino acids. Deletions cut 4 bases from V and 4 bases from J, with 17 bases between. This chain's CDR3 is CASSKGLPHAGANVLTF. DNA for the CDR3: TGTGCCAGTAGTAAAGGACTACCTCACGCGGGGGCCAACGTCCTGACTTTC.

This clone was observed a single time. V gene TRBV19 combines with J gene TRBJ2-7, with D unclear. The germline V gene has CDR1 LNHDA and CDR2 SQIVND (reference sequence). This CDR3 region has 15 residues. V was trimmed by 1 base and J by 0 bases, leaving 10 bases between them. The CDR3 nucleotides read TGTGCCAGTAGTATAGTCAGTTTCTCCTCCTACGAGCAGTACTTC. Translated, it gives CASSIVSFSSYEQYF.

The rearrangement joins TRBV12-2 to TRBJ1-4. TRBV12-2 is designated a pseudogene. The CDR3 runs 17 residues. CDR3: CASRLVVLGGAREKLFF. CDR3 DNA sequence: TGTGCAAGTCGCTTAGTGGTTTTGGGAGGGGCCCGAGAAAAACTGTTTTTT.

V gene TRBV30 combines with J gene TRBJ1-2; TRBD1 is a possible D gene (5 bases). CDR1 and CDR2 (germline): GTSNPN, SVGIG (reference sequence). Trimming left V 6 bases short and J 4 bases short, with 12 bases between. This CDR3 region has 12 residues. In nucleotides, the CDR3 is TGTGCCTGCGAAGGACACTTCTATGGCTACACCTTC. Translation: CACEGHFYGYTF.

The CDR3 reads CASSLEGQVGRGYTF. The CDR3 DNA reads TGCGCCAGCAGCTTGGAGGGACAGGTGGGAAGGGGCTACACCTTC. The chain couples TRBV5-1 to TRBJ1-2; 8 bases are a match to TRBD1. Germline-derived CDR1 and CDR2 are SGHRS and YFSETQ. Trimming cost V 0 bases and J 8 bases; bases outside gene matches: 9. This CDR3 has 15 amino acids.

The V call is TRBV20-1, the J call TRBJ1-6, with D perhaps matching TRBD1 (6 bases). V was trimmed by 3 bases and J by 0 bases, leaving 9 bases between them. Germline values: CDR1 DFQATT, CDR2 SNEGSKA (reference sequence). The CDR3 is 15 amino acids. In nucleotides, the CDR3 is TGCAGTGCTAGTCCGGACAGCTCCTATAATTCACCCCTCCACTTT. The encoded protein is CSASPDSSYNSPLHF.

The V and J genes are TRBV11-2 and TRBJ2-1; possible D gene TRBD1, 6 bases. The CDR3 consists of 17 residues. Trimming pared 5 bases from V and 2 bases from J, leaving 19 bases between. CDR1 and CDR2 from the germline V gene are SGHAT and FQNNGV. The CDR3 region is CASSAEGEQGPYNEQFF. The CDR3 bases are TGTGCCAGCAGCGCAGAAGGGGAACAGGGCCCCTACAATGAGCAGTTCTTC.

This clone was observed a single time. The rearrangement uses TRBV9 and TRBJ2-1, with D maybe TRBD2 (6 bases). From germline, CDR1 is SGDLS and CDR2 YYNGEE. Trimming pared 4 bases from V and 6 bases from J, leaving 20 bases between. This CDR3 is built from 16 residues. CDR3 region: CASSPPGLARLNEQFF. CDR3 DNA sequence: TGTGCCAGCAGCCCCCCCGGGCTAGCGCGACTCAATGAGCAGTTCTTC.

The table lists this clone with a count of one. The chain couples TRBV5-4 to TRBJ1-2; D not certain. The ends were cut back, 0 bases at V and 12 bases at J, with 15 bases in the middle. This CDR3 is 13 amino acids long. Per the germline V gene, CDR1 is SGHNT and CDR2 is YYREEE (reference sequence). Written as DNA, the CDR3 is TGTGCCAGCAGCTTGGGGAGCCTAGTTAGCCACACCTTC. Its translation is CASSLGSLVSHTF.

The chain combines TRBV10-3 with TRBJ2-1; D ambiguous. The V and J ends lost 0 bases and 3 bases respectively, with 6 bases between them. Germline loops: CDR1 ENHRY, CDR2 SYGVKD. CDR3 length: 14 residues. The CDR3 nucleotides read TGTGCCATCAGTGAGTCTGCGGACTACAATGAGCAGTTCTTC. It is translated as CAISESADYNEQFF.

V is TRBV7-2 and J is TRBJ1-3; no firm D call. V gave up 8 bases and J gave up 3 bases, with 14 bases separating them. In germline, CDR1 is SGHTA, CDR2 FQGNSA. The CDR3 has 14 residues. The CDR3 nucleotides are TGTGCCAGCGTCTATATGGGCCGTGGAAACACCATATATTTT. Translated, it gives CASVYMGRGNTIYF. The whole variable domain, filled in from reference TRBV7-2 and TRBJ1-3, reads GAGVSQSPSNKVTEKGKDVELRCDPISGHTALYWYRQSLGQGLEFLIYFQGNSAPDKSGLPSDRFSAERTGGSVSTLTIQRTQQEDSAVYLCASVYMGRGNTIYFGEGSWLTVV.

The CDR3 here is CASSLDGTPSGANVLTF. The DNA of the CDR3 is TGCGCCAGCAGCTTGGACGGGACACCCTCTGGGGCCAACGTCCTGACTTTC. The chain combines TRBV5-1 with TRBJ2-6, with D perhaps TRBD1 (6 bases). Trimming left V 0 bases short and J 0 bases short, with 10 bases between. The CDR3 runs 17 residues. CDR1 and CDR2 from the germline V gene are SGHRS and YFSETQ.

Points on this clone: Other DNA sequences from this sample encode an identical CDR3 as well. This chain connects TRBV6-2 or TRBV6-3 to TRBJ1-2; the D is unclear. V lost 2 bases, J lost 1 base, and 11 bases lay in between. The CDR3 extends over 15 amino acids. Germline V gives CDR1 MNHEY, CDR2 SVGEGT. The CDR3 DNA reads TGTGCCAGCAGTTACCACCGGACGGGTAACTATGGCTACACCTTC. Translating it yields CASSYHRTGNYGYTF.

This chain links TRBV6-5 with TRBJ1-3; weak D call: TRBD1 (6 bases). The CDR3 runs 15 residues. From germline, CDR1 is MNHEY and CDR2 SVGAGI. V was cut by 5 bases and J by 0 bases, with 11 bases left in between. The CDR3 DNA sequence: TGTGCCAGCAGTCCCGGGACAAACTCTGGAAACACCATATATTTT. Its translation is CASSPGTNSGNTIYF.

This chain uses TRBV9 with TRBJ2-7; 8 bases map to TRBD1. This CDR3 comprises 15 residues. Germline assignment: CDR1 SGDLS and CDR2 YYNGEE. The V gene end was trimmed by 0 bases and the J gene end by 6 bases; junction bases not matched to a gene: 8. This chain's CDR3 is CASSVGGQGASEQYF. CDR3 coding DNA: TGTGCCAGCAGCGTAGGTGGGCAGGGGGCGAGCGAGCAGTACTTC.

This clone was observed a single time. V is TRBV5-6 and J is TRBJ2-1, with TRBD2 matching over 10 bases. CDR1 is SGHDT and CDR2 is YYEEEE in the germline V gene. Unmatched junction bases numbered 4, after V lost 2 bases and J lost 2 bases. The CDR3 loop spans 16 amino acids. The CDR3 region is CASSFPGLATYNEQFF. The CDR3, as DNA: TGTGCCAGCAGCTTTCCGGGACTAGCGACCTACAATGAGCAGTTCTTC.

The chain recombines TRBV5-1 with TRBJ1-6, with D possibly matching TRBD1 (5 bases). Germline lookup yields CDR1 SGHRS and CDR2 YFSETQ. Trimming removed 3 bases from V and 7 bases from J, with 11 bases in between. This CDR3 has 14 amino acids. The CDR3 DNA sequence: TGCGCCAGCAGCTCCGACGGGGGAAATTCACCCCTCCACTTT. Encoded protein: CASSSDGGNSPLHF. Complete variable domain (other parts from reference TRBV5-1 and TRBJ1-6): KAGVTQTPRYLIKTRGQQVTLSCSPISGHRSVSWYQQTPGQGLQFLFEYFSETQRNKGNFPGRFSGRQFSNSRSEMNVSTLELGDSALYLCASSSDGGNSPLHFGNGTRLTVT.

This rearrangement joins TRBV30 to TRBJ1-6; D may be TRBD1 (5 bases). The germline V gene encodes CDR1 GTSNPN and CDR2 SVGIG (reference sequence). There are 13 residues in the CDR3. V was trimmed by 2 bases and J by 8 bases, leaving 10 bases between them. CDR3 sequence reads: CAWSRAGYSPLHF. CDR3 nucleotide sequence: TGTGCCTGGAGTAGGGCAGGGTATTCACCCCTCCACTTT. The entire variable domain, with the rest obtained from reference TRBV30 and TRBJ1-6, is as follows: SQTIHQWPATLVQPVGSPLSLECTVEGTSNPNLYWYRQAAGRGLQLLFYSVGIGQISSEVPQNLSASRPQDRQFILSSKKLLLSDSGFYLCAWSRAGYSPLHFGNGTRLTVT.